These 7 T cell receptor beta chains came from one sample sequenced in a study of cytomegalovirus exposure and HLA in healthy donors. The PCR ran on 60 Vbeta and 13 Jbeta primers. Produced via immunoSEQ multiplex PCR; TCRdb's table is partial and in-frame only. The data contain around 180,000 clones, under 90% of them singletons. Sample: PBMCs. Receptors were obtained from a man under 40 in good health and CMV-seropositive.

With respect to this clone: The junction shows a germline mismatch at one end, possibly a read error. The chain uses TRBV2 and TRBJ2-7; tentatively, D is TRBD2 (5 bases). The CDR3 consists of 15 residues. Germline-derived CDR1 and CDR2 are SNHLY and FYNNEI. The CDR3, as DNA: TGTGCCAGCAGCAAAGGTCGGACCGGGGAATATTTGGGGAACTTC. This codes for CASSKGRTGEYLGNF. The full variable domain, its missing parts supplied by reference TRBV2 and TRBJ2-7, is EPEVTQTPSHQVTQMGQEVILRCVPISNHLYFYWYRQILGQKVEFLVSFYNNEISEKSEIFDDQFSVERPDGSNFTLKIRSTKLEDSAMYFCASSKGRTGEYLGNFGPGTRLTVT.

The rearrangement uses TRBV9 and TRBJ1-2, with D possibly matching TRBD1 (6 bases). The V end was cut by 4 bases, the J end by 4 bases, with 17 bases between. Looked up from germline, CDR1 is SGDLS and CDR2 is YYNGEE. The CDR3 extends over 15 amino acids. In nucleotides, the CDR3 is TGTGCCAGCAGCTCACCCCGGACAGCCGTCTATGGCTACACCTTC. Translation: CASSSPRTAVYGYTF.

The CDR3 here is CAISDRDRAYNEQFF. CDR3 nucleotides: TGTGCCATCAGTGACCGGGACAGGGCTTACAATGAGCAGTTCTTC. The genes are TRBV10-3 and TRBJ2-1; TRBD1 matches at 9 bases. This CDR3 region has 15 residues. Germline CDR1 reads ENHRY; CDR2 reads SYGVKD. J was trimmed by 4 bases and V by 3 bases; bases with no gene match: 4.

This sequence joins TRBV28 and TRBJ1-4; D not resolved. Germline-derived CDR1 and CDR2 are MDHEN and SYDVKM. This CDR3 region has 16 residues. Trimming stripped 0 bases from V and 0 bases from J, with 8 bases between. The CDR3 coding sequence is TGTGCCAGCAGTTTATGGGCGGGCGCAACTAATGAAAAACTGTTTTTT. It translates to CASSLWAGATNEKLFF.

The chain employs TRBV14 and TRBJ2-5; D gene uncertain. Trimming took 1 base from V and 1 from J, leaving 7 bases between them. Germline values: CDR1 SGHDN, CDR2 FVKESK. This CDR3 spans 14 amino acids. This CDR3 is CASSQANIQETQYF. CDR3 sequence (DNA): TGTGCCAGCAGCCAAGCCAACATCCAAGAGACCCAGTACTTC.

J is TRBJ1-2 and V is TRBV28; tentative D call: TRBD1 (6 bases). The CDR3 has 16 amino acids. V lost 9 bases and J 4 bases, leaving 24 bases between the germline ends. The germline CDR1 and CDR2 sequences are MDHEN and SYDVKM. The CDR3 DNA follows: TGTGCCAGTACTATGGGCCGGGGACAAAGACTCTATGGCTACACCTTC. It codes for CASTMGRGQRLYGYTF.

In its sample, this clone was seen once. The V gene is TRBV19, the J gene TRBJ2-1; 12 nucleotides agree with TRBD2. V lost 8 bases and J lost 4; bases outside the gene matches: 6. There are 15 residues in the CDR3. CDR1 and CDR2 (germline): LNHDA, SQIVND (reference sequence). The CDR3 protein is CASGIGTSGYNEQFF. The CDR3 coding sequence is TGTGCCAGTGGAATCGGGACTAGCGGGTACAATGAGCAGTTCTTC.